This is a list of T cell receptor beta chains from one sample in a study of T cell responses to AZD1222 COVID-19 vaccine. The protocol was immunoSEQ multiplex PCR, while the TCRdb copy is restricted to in-frame clones and leaves out a portion. Counted here are approximately 110,000 clones, roughly 90% occurring once; the ten biggest clones make up around 4%. The input for sequencing was peripheral blood, taken on day 0 of AZD1222 vaccination. The receptors were sampled from an adult in good health. CDR3s include the opening cysteine and the closing phenylalanine or tryptophan. Each record gives: J gene, D gene, clone size, V gene, CDR3 length, CDR3 protein, CDR3 DNA. D genes are given only for firm matches. Rows give clone size only sometimes, using once, few, many, or a class for an expanded clone.

j_gene: TRBJ2-5; d_gene: TRBD2; abundance: -; v_gene: TRBV5-1; len: 14; CDR3aa: CASSSPSGGETQYF; CDR3nt: TGCGCCAGCAGCTCCCCTAGCGGGGGAGAGACCCAGTACTTC
j_gene: TRBJ2-3; d_gene: -; abundance: -; v_gene: TRBV2; len: 12; CDR3aa: CASSFKGDTQYF; CDR3nt: TGTGCCAGCAGTTTTAAAGGAGATACGCAGTATTTT
j_gene: TRBJ2-7; d_gene: -; abundance: -; v_gene: TRBV27; len: 13; CDR3aa: CASSYRQPYEQYF; CDR3nt: TGTGCCAGCAGTTACAGACAGCCCTACGAGCAGTACTTC
j_gene: TRBJ1-1; d_gene: -; abundance: -; v_gene: TRBV29-1; len: 11; CDR3aa: CSVTGGIEAFF; CDR3nt: TGCAGCGTTACTGGAGGGATTGAAGCTTTCTTT
j_gene: TRBJ1-1; d_gene: TRBD1; abundance: -; v_gene: TRBV27; len: 14; CDR3aa: CASSYQGAYTEAFF; CDR3nt: TGTGCCAGCAGTTACCAGGGGGCCTACACTGAAGCTTTCTTT
j_gene: TRBJ1-4; d_gene: -; abundance: few; v_gene: TRBV18; len: 14; CDR3aa: CASSQTQGKEKLFF; CDR3nt: TGTGCCAGCTCACAAACACAAGGGAAAGAAAAACTGTTTTTT
j_gene: TRBJ1-3; d_gene: -; abundance: -; v_gene: TRBV7-6; len: 13; CDR3aa: CASKGFSGNTIYF; CDR3nt: TGTGCCAGCAAGGGGTTCTCTGGAAACACCATATATTTT
j_gene: TRBJ1-1; d_gene: -; abundance: -; v_gene: TRBV19; len: 13; CDR3aa: CATSGGAGVEAFF; CDR3nt: TGTGCCACCTCGGGGGGAGCGGGGGTAGAAGCTTTCTTT
j_gene: TRBJ2-1; d_gene: -; abundance: -; v_gene: TRBV11-2; len: 15; CDR3aa: CASSLGRGRGNEQFF; CDR3nt: TGTGCCAGCAGCTTAGGGCGGGGAAGGGGCAATGAGCAGTTCTTC
j_gene: TRBJ1-5; d_gene: -; abundance: -; v_gene: TRBV27; len: 15; CDR3aa: CASSLSQLGGQPQHF; CDR3nt: TGTGCCAGCAGTTTATCCCAACTGGGCGGTCAGCCCCAGCATTTT
j_gene: TRBJ2-5; d_gene: TRBD1; abundance: -; v_gene: TRBV20-1; len: 15; CDR3aa: CSASPWTGVDETQYF; CDR3nt: TGCAGTGCTAGTCCCTGGACAGGGGTGGACGAGACCCAGTACTTC
j_gene: TRBJ1-3; d_gene: -; abundance: once; v_gene: TRBV19; len: 15; CDR3aa: CASSTGASGGNTIYF; CDR3nt: TGTGCCAGTAGTACGGGGGCCTCCGGAGGGAACACCATATATTTT
j_gene: TRBJ1-5; d_gene: TRBD1; abundance: -; v_gene: TRBV2; len: 16; CDR3aa: CASSPALTGENQPQHF; CDR3nt: TGTGCCAGCAGTCCGGCCCTAACAGGGGAAAATCAGCCCCAGCATTTT
j_gene: TRBJ1-2; d_gene: -; abundance: -; v_gene: TRBV6-6; len: 16; CDR3aa: CASSYPDSRDYYGYTF; CDR3nt: TGTGCCAGCAGTTACCCGGACAGCCGGGATTATTATGGCTACACCTTC
j_gene: TRBJ2-2; d_gene: -; abundance: -; v_gene: TRBV14; len: 14; CDR3aa: CASSQARATGELFF; CDR3nt: TGTGCCAGCAGCCAAGCCAGGGCCACCGGGGAGCTGTTTTTT
j_gene: TRBJ1-3; d_gene: TRBD1; abundance: -; v_gene: TRBV7-2; len: 14; CDR3aa: CASSLGQGKYTIYF; CDR3nt: TGTGCCAGCAGCTTGGGACAGGGGAAATACACCATATATTTT
j_gene: TRBJ2-7; d_gene: TRBD2; abundance: -; v_gene: TRBV5-6; len: 16; CDR3aa: CASSLAGGRGEREQYF; CDR3nt: TGTGCCAGCAGCTTGGCCGGTGGGCGGGGGGAGAGAGAGCAGTACTTC
j_gene: TRBJ2-7; d_gene: TRBD1; abundance: -; v_gene: TRBV7-8; len: 13; CDR3aa: CASSRRQGTEQYF; CDR3nt: TGTGCCAGCAGCCGCCGACAGGGAACCGAGCAGTACTTC
j_gene: TRBJ2-2; d_gene: -; abundance: -; v_gene: TRBV7-6; len: 14; CDR3aa: CASSFRGGTGELFF; CDR3nt: TGTGCCAGCAGCTTTCGGGGCGGCACCGGGGAGCTGTTTTTT
j_gene: TRBJ1-4; d_gene: -; abundance: -; v_gene: TRBV19; len: 13; CDR3aa: CASSIRGNEKLFF; CDR3nt: TGTGCCAGTAGTATCAGGGGCAATGAAAAACTGTTTTTT
j_gene: TRBJ1-1; d_gene: -; abundance: -; v_gene: TRBV24-1; len: 13; CDR3aa: CATSEQENTEAFF; CDR3nt: TGTGCCACCAGTGAACAGGAGAACACTGAAGCTTTCTTT
j_gene: TRBJ1-4; d_gene: TRBD1; abundance: -; v_gene: TRBV18; len: 15; CDR3aa: CASSPRAQGIEKLFF; CDR3nt: TGTGCCAGCTCACCACGGGCACAGGGGATTGAAAAACTGTTTTTT
j_gene: TRBJ2-7; d_gene: -; abundance: -; v_gene: TRBV7-9; len: 11; CDR3aa: CASSLGQEQYF; CDR3nt: TGTGCCAGCAGCTTAGGGCAGGAGCAGTACTTC
j_gene: TRBJ1-2; d_gene: -; abundance: -; v_gene: TRBV11-2; len: 14; CDR3aa: CASSLDIGIRGYTF; CDR3nt: TGTGCCAGCAGCTTAGATATAGGTATACGCGGCTACACCTTC
j_gene: TRBJ2-2; d_gene: TRBD2; abundance: -; v_gene: TRBV5-1; len: 12; CDR3aa: CASGTTTGELFF; CDR3nt: TGCGCCAGCGGGACTACCACCGGGGAGCTGTTTTTT
j_gene: TRBJ2-1; d_gene: -; abundance: few; v_gene: TRBV5-1; len: 15; CDR3aa: CASSAQGSGYNEQFF; CDR3nt: TGCGCCAGCAGCGCCCAGGGATCCGGTTACAATGAGCAGTTCTTC
j_gene: TRBJ1-1; d_gene: -; abundance: -; v_gene: TRBV6-5; len: 16; CDR3aa: CASSYSKPTGMTEAFF; CDR3nt: TGTGCCAGCAGTTACTCGAAACCCACAGGGATGACTGAAGCTTTCTTT
j_gene: TRBJ1-3; d_gene: -; abundance: -; v_gene: TRBV14; len: 15; CDR3aa: CASSLQEEDGNTIYF; CDR3nt: TGTGCCAGCAGCCTCCAGGAGGAGGACGGAAACACCATATATTTT
j_gene: TRBJ1-1; d_gene: -; abundance: -; v_gene: TRBV2; len: 15; CDR3aa: CASLLAASGYTEAFF; CDR3nt: TGTGCCAGCCTTCTGGCGGCCTCGGGCTACACTGAAGCTTTCTTT
j_gene: TRBJ1-5; d_gene: -; abundance: -; v_gene: TRBV28; len: 15; CDR3aa: CASTMTSGRNQPQHF; CDR3nt: TGTGCCAGCACCATGACCTCGGGGCGAAATCAGCCCCAGCATTTT